The present TCR beta chain was sequenced within a study of metastatic and nonmetastatic thyroid tumors. Study details: Thyroid patients, malignant and benign, had repertoires compared across blood and tumor or nodule tissue. Study-level results: Reports indicated that malignant thyroid tumors showed significantly higher TCR beta diversity than benign nodules did, in blood and tumor.

In the study's own analysis: What underpinned the distant-metastasis classifier for papillary thyroid cancer was the set of CDR3 differences across clinicopathological groups. TCRdb reprocessed the PCR reads using MiXCR. TCRdb, rather than the study authors, made the V and J calls. The sample has 25,000 to 35,000 clones, under 14% seen once. Thyroid surgery was performed in patients who had received no treatment beforehand. The CDR3 has 17 amino acids. Trimming removed 0 bases from V and 6 bases from J, with 21 bases in between. The germline gives CDR1 MNHEY, CDR2 SVGEGT. Regarding this clone: Its antigen remains unknown. Without the conserved terminal phenylalanine or tryptophan, this CDR3 likely stems from a read error.

The sequenced material came from blood. This clonotype originated in a female donor with papillary thyroid cancer or a benign thyroid nodule (not recorded which). Some clones in this sample may be carry-over from other donors' samples. The J gene is TRBJ2-7, the V gene TRBV6-2 or TRBV6-3, with D unclear. This CDR3 is CASSYSSTDLVPFEQYL. CDR3 in DNA: TGTGCCAGCAGTTACTCGTCCACTGATCTAGTTCCCTTCGAGCAGTACCTC.